A single sample is the source of the 17 T cell receptor beta chains below, sequenced in a study of Graves' ophthalmopathy and Graves' hyperthyroidism. RNA served as the template for amplifying TCR beta CDR3 regions. After a first-round RT-PCR with HTBI primers, a second-round multiplex PCR was run. TCRdb reprocessed the multiplex PCR reads via MiXCR and lists one record per CDR3 protein. Of approximately 160,000 distinct CDR3 sequences listed, 35% to 45% were seen once; the top ten hold over 7%. The source material was peripheral blood. These receptors were collected from a young man with Graves' ophthalmopathy.

The chain couples TRBV10-3 to TRBJ1-2; D uncertain. CDR3 length: 14 residues. V was pared by 0 bases and J by 4 bases, with 9 bases between. In germline, CDR1 is ENHRY, CDR2 SYGVKD. CDR3 nucleotides: TGTGCCATCAGTGAGTCAGGCCGGATCTATGGCTACACCTTC. Encoded protein: CAISESGRIYGYTF.

This clonotype was recorded at least ten times. The chain joins TRBV20-1 to TRBJ1-1, with unresolved D. This CDR3 region has 14 residues. Trimming cost V 3 bases and J 5 bases, with 16 bases left between them. Germline V gives CDR1 DFQATT, CDR2 SNEGSKA (reference sequence). For the CDR3, the DNA is TGCAGTGCTAGTCGCGGGAGTGGCAGGACTGAAGCTTTCTTT. This encodes CSASRGSGRTEAFF.

This clonotype was seen ten or more times. The genes are TRBV6-1 and TRBJ1-1; 8 bases are shared with TRBD1. J was trimmed by 11 bases and V by 2 bases; bases with no gene match: 7. CDR1 and CDR2 (germline): MNHNS, SASEGT. The CDR3 extends over 13 amino acids. The DNA for the CDR3 is TGTGCCAGCAGTGAACACCTACAGGGGGTGGCTTTCTTT. It specifies CASSEHLQGVAFF.

This clonotype has ten or more counts. The V call is TRBV4-1, the J call TRBJ2-7, with 11 bases fitting TRBD2. V dropped 1 base and J dropped 3; count of bases not matched to a gene: 2. Germline V gives CDR1 MGHRA, CDR2 YSYEKL. The CDR3 runs 15 residues. DNA of the CDR3: TGCGCCAGCAGCCAAGGGGGACTAGCGGACTACGAGCAGTACTTC. This gives the protein CASSQGGLADYEQYF.

At least ten counts were recorded for this clonotype. This rearrangement joins TRBV12-3 or TRBV12-4 to TRBJ2-7; D may be TRBD2 (7 bases). This CDR3 has 17 amino acids. Trimming removed 5 bases at V and 0 bases at J, with 20 bases between. The CDR3 nucleotides are TGTGCCAGCAGTCCCCACCGGGGGGCGCTTAGCTCCTACGAGCAGTACTTC. Protein sequence: CASSPHRGALSSYEQYF.

This clonotype was recorded many times. V gene TRBV30 combines with J gene TRBJ1-1; TRBD1 is a possible D gene (5 bases). The CDR3 is 14 residues long. Germline loops: CDR1 GTSNPN, CDR2 SVGIG (reference sequence). V shed 2 bases and J shed 2 bases, with 12 bases lying between them. CDR3 nucleotides: TGTGCCTGGAGTCGCACAGGACTAAACACTGAAGCTTTCTTT. This sequence encodes CAWSRTGLNTEAFF.

This clonotype was observed at least ten times. The chain couples TRBV6-2 or TRBV6-3 to TRBJ2-2, with 11 bases aligning to TRBD1. The trim removed 5 bases at V and 7 bases at J, leaving 6 bases unmatched. Germline CDR1 is MNHEY and CDR2 is SVGEGT. There are 15 residues in the CDR3. CDR3 nucleotides: TGTGCCAGCAGTGACCGGGACAGGGGGATCGGGGAGCTGTTTTTT. It translates to CASSDRDRGIGELFF.

This clonotype was observed once. This rearrangement joins TRBV7-8 to TRBJ2-5, with D possibly being TRBD1 (6 bases). Germline V gives CDR1 SGHVS, CDR2 FQNEAQ. The CDR3 extends over 15 amino acids. V lost 5 bases and J lost 1, with 14 bases in between. As DNA, the CDR3 is TGTGCCAGCAGCCCGGCAAGGGACACCCAAGAGACCCAGTACTTC. This codes for CASSPARDTQETQYF.

This clonotype has at least ten counts. This sequence joins TRBV3-1 and TRBJ1-6; D gene unclear. Trimming pared 3 bases from V and 9 bases from J, leaving 6 bases between. Germline values: CDR1 LGHDT, CDR2 YNNKEL (reference sequence). This CDR3 spans 12 amino acids. The CDR3 nucleotides are TGTGCCAGCAGCCAGGGAAGTTCACCCCTCCACTTT. This sequence encodes CASSQGSSPLHF.

This clonotype was seen at least ten times. This sequence joins TRBV11-1 and TRBJ2-2; tentative D call: TRBD1 (6 bases). The germline V gene encodes CDR1 SGHAT and CDR2 FQDESV (reference sequence). CDR3 length: 15 amino acids. Trimming cost V 4 bases and J 1 base, with 10 bases left between them. This CDR3 is CASSSRTENTGELFF. The CDR3 bases are TGTGCCAGCAGCTCAAGGACAGAGAACACCGGGGAGCTGTTTTTT.

The table lists this clonotype with many counts. This chain connects TRBV7-9 to TRBJ2-7, with 9 bases aligning to TRBD1. This CDR3 comprises 15 residues. Germline values: CDR1 SEHNR, CDR2 FQNEAQ (reference sequence). After removal of 3 bases from V and 6 bases from J, the junction contained 9 bases not matched to a gene. Written as DNA, the CDR3 is TGTGCCAGCAGCTTCTCCGGGACAGGGAGTCTCGAGCAGTACTTC. The encoded protein is CASSFSGTGSLEQYF.

This clonotype came up once. The genes are TRBV24-1 and TRBJ2-5; 8 nucleotides align to TRBD1. Per germline, CDR1 KGHDR and CDR2 SFDVKD. This CDR3 comprises 15 residues. After removal of 4 bases from V and 4 bases from J, the junction contained 7 bases not matched to a gene. In DNA, the CDR3 is TGTGCCACCAGTGACCTCGGACAGGGAGGAGAGACCCAGTACTTC. Translating it yields CATSDLGQGGETQYF.

This clonotype has more than one count but fewer than ten. The J gene is TRBJ2-7, the V gene TRBV6-2 or TRBV6-3, with D unresolved. The CDR3 contains 12 residues. CDR1 is MNHEY and CDR2 is SVGEGT in the germline V gene. Trimming stripped 5 bases from V and 6 bases from J, with 11 bases between. CDR3 bases: TGTGCCAGCAGTCGGGCCCGAGGCGAGCAGTACTTC. Translated, it gives CASSRARGEQYF.

This clonotype was recorded at least ten times. This chain links TRBV12-3 or TRBV12-4 with TRBJ2-7, with TRBD2 matching 11 bases. With 6 bases clipped from V and 3 bases from J, the junction kept 10 bases outside the gene matches. The CDR3 sequence is 16 residues long. This CDR3 reads CASSLGVGTSGYEQYF. Written as DNA, the CDR3 is TGTGCCAGCAGCCTAGGGGTCGGGACTAGCGGCTACGAGCAGTACTTC.

The V and J genes are TRBV11-2 and TRBJ2-5, with D maybe TRBD2 (7 bases). This CDR3 comprises 15 residues. Trimming left V 6 bases short and J 3 bases short, with 17 bases between. The germline V gene has CDR1 SGHAT and CDR2 FQNNGV. The CDR3 sequence is CASSPEGGRKETQYF. The CDR3 region has the DNA TGTGCCAGCAGTCCGGAGGGGGGGCGAAAAGAGACCCAGTACTTC.

The table lists this clonotype with a few counts. The V gene is TRBV12-3 or TRBV12-4, the J gene TRBJ2-7; D is possibly TRBD2 (5 bases). The V and J ends lost 3 bases and 0 bases respectively, with 9 bases between them. The CDR3 sequence is 14 residues long. The CDR3 sequence: CASSFTRSSYEQYF. As DNA, the CDR3 is TGTGCCAGCAGTTTCACTAGGAGCTCCTACGAGCAGTACTTC.

This chain links TRBV7-6 with TRBJ2-5; 8 nucleotides agree with TRBD2. The germline CDR1 and CDR2 sequences are SGHVS and FNYEAQ. CDR3 length: 14 amino acids. J was trimmed by 4 bases and V by 3 bases; bases with no gene match: 4. The CDR3: CASSFAGGGETQYF. The CDR3 DNA reads TGTGCCAGCAGCTTCGCGGGAGGTGGAGAGACCCAGTACTTC.